This T cell receptor beta chain was observed in a study of post-analysis software for immune sequencing data. Study findings and constraints: The five TRBV segments detected at higher frequency in patients than in controls included TRBV5-6, TRBV5-1 and TRBV20-1.

Researchers reported that TCR beta cDNA libraries carried unique molecular identifiers. TCRdb analysed the PCR reads with MiXCR anew, one entry per CDR3 protein. The data hold 700,000 to 800,000 distinct CDR3 sequences, with 25% to 30% observed a single time. For this clonotype: Its matching antigen is unknown.

The V end was cut by 5 bases, the J end by 1 base, with 12 bases between. The CDR3 is 15 residues long. Germline CDR1 is MNHEY and CDR2 is SVGAGI. The chain is built from TRBV6-5 and TRBJ1-5, with D hard to call. The sequence was obtained from a girl aged 5 to 17 with multiple sclerosis. Source material: blood. This CDR3 is CASSILAVSNQPQHF. CDR3 nucleotide sequence: TGTGCCAGCAGTATCCTGGCGGTAAGCAATCAGCCCCAGCATTTT.